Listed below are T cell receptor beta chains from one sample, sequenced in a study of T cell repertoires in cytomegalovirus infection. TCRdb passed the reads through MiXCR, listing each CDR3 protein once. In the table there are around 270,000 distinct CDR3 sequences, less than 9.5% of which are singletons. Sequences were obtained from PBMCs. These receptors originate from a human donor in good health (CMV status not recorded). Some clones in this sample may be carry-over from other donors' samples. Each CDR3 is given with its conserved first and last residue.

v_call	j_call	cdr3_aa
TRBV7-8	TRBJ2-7	CASSSRVGLGYEQYF
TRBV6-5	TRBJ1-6	CASSFRGRGAGNSPLHF
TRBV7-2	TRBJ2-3	CASSLVGVRTDTQYF
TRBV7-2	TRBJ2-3	CASSFQGTDTQYF
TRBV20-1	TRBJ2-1	CSAPPDGGGPRNEQFF
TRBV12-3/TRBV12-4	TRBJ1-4	CASSFSGIRGTLFF
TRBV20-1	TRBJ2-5	CSASFGRELETQYF
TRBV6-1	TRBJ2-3	CASSLDRVGTDTQYF
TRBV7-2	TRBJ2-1	CASSLARGGEQFF
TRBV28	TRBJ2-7	CASRHYGGPYEQYF
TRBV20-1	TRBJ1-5	CSAPGRREEPQHF
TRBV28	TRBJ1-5	CASSLSQQPQHF
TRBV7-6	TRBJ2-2	CASRRGGDTGELFF
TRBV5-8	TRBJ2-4	CASNRQGAGKNIQYF
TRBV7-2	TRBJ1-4	CASSLGRAPGKLFF
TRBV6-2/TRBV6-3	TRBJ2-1	CAGWPSGRRAGEQFF
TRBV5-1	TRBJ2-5	CASSLGSTGQETQYF
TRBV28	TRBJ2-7	CASSVPVVAGSEQYF
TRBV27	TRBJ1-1	CASSPRTGGAFF